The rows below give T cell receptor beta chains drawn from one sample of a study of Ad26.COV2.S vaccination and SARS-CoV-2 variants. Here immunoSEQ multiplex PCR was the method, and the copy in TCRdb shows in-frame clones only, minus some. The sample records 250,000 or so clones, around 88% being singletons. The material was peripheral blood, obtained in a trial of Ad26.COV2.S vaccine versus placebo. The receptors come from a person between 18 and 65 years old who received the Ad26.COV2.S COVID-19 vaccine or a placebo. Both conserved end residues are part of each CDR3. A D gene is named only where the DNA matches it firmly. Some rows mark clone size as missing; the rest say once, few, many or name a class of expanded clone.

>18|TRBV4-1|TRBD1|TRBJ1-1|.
TGCGCCAGCAGCTCCCGTGGACAGGGAGGCGGGCCGAACACTGAAGCTTTCTTT
CASSSRGQGGGPNTEAFF
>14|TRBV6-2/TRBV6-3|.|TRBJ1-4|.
TGTGCCAGCAGTTTGGAGGTCCAAAATGAAAAACTGTTTTTT
CASSLEVQNEKLFF
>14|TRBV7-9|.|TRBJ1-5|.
TGTGCCAGCAGCTTAGACAGGAACAATCAGCCCCAGCATTTT
CASSLDRNNQPQHF
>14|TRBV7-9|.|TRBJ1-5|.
TGTGCCAGCAGCTCCCTGACGTTAGACCAGCCCCAGCATTTT
CASSSLTLDQPQHF
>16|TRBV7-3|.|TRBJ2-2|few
TGTGCCAGCAGCTTAGAGCGGACTGATAACACCGGGGAGCTGTTTTTT
CASSLERTDNTGELFF
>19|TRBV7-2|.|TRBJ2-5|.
TGTGCCAGCAGCTTAGACGGAATTTGGACTCCCCAGTACCAAGAGACCCAGTACTTC
CASSLDGIWTPQYQETQYF
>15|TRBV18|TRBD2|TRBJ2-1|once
TGTGCCAGCTCACCAAGCCTAGCGGGAGTCAATGAGCAGTTCTTC
CASSPSLAGVNEQFF
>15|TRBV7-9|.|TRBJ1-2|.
TGTGCCAGCAGCCCCCCTAGGCGGGGGGGCGTTGGCTACACCTTC
CASSPPRRGGVGYTF
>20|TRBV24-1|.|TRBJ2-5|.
TGTGCCACCAGTGATATGCTACCTGCGGGACACAAGCCGGGAAAAGAGACCCAGTACTTC
CATSDMLPAGHKPGKETQYF
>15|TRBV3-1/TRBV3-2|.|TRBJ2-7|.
TGTGCCAGCAGCCAAGAATACGGGAGCTCCTACGAGCAGTACTTC
CASSQEYGSSYEQYF
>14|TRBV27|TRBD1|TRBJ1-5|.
TGTGCCAGCAGTTGGGACAGGGCAAGTCAGCCCCAGCATTTT
CASSWDRASQPQHF
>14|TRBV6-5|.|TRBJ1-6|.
TGTGCCAGCAGCCCCAACTCTCGGCCTTCACCCCTCCACTTT
CASSPNSRPSPLHF
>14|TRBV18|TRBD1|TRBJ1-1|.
TGTGCCAGCTCTTCCGACAGGGGCGGGACTGAAGCTTTCTTT
CASSSDRGGTEAFF
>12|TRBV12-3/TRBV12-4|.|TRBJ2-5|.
TGTGCCAGCAGTTTACTTGAAGAGACCCAGTACTTC
CASSLLEETQYF
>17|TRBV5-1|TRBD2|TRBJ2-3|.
TGCGCCAGCAGCCCTGGGTCTAGCGGTGCTAGCACAGATACGCAGTATTTT
CASSPGSSGASTDTQYF
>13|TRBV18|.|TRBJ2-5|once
TGTGCCAGCTCGGTACAGGGTCGAGAGACCCAGTACTTC
CASSVQGRETQYF
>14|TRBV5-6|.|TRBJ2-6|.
TGTGCCAGCAGCTGGGCCTCTGGGGCCAACGTCCTGACTTTC
CASSWASGANVLTF
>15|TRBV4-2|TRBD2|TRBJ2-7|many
TGTGCCAGCAGCCTGACTAGCGGGGGAACCTACGAGCAGTACTTC
CASSLTSGGTYEQYF
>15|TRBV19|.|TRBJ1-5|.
TGTGCCAGTAGTATGGGGACACTTAGCAATCAGCCCCAGCATTTT
CASSMGTLSNQPQHF
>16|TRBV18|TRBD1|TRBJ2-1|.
TGTGCCAGCTCACCCCGGGACAGGCCCGACTACAATGAGCAGTTCTTC
CASSPRDRPDYNEQFF
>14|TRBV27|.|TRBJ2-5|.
TGTGCCAGCAGTTTATCCCCCGGACAGAAAACCCAGTACTTC
CASSLSPGQKTQYF
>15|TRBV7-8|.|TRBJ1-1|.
TGTGCCAGCAGCTTACAGGCGGGTCTGAACACTGAAGCTTTCTTT
CASSLQAGLNTEAFF
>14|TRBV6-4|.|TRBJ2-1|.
TGTGCCAGCAGTGACGAACAGGGTCCCAATGAGCAGTTCTTC
CASSDEQGPNEQFF
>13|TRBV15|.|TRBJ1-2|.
TGTGCCACCAGCAGCAACTCTAACTATGGCTACACCTTC
CATSSNSNYGYTF